Listed here are 10 T cell receptor beta chains from one sample, sequenced in a study of cytomegalovirus exposure and HLA in healthy donors. In the PCR, 60 Vbeta and 13 Jbeta primers were used. Here immunoSEQ multiplex PCR was the method, and the copy in TCRdb shows in-frame clones only, minus some. The repertoire includes around 130,000 clones, roughly 88% of them detected once, and under 2% sits in the top ten. The sequencing input was PBMCs. The receptors were sampled from a boy aged 10-17 years in good health and CMV-seronegative.

This chain uses TRBV19 with TRBJ2-3; 7 nucleotides agree with TRBD1. The CDR3 contains 13 residues. J was trimmed by 5 bases and V by 5 bases; bases with no gene match: 4. Germline V gives CDR1 LNHDA, CDR2 SQIVND (reference sequence). The CDR3 DNA sequence: TGTGCCAGTAGTCATTCAGGGGGAGATACGCAGTATTTT. Translating it yields CASSHSGGDTQYF.

The chain has TRBV19 and TRBJ1-5, with 7 bases matching TRBD1. V dropped 7 bases and J dropped 9; count of bases not matched to a gene: 12. The CDR3 spans 14 residues. CDR1 and CDR2 (germline): LNHDA, SQIVND (reference sequence). The DNA for the CDR3 is TGTGCCAGTACCGCCGGGACAGATCGGCGGCCCCAGCATTTT. This codes for CASTAGTDRRPQHF.

This chain links TRBV21-1 with TRBJ2-3; TRBD2, the table's D call, was not compared with the DNA. TRBV21-1 is marked as a pseudogene. This CDR3 spans 17 amino acids. The CDR3 DNA reads TGTGCCAGCAGCAAAGGAGCGAGGCCCCCCTGCGCAGATACGCAGTATTTT. Protein product: CASSKGARPPCADTQYF.

The V call is TRBV9, the J call TRBJ2-1; TRBD2 agrees at 7 bases. Germline V gene data show CDR1 as SGDLS and CDR2 as YYNGEE. This CDR3 is 14 amino acids long. V shed 5 bases, J shed 4 bases, and the junction held 6 bases outside the gene matches. The CDR3 spells CASSEGAGYNEQFF. The CDR3 coding sequence is TGTGCCAGCAGTGAGGGAGCGGGGTACAATGAGCAGTTCTTC.

The chain couples TRBV4-1 to TRBJ2-2; 11 nucleotides agree with TRBD1. This CDR3 region has 15 residues. Germline values: CDR1 MGHRA, CDR2 YSYEKL. V shed 3 bases, J shed 6 bases, and the junction held 3 bases outside the gene matches. CDR3 sequence reads: CASSQGTGGAGELFF. CDR3 DNA: TGCGCCAGCAGCCAGGGGACAGGGGGGGCCGGGGAGCTGTTTTTT.

The chain couples TRBV6-5 to TRBJ1-2; D remains ambiguous. V lost 0 bases and J lost 8, with 7 bases in between. Germline lookup yields CDR1 MNHEY and CDR2 SVGAGI. This CDR3 is built from 12 residues. CDR3 coding DNA: TGTGCCAGCAGTTACTCCGGGGAAGGCTACACCTTC. Translating it yields CASSYSGEGYTF.

The J gene is TRBJ1-3, the V gene TRBV6-6; perhaps TRBD1 as D (5 bases). The CDR3 has 16 residues. The V end lost 0 bases, the J end lost 1 base, and 10 bases lay between the germline ends. Germline CDR1 and CDR2: MNHNY and SVGAGI (reference sequence). Here the CDR3 reads CASSYSGEGSGNTIYF. The CDR3 DNA sequence: TGTGCCAGCAGTTACTCGGGGGAGGGGTCTGGAAACACCATATATTTT.

The rearrangement joins TRBV15 to TRBJ1-5; TRBD1 aligns across 7 bases. Trimming cost V 2 bases and J 0 bases; bases outside gene matches: 10. Per the germline V gene, CDR1 is LNHNV and CDR2 is YYDKDF (reference sequence). The CDR3 covers 18 residues. Here the CDR3 reads CATSRLTGTDFSNQPQHF. The CDR3 region has the DNA TGTGCCACCAGCAGACTGACAGGGACAGACTTTAGCAATCAGCCCCAGCATTTT.

The chain uses TRBV4-2 and TRBJ1-2; D may be TRBD1 (5 bases). The V gene's germline CDR1 is LGHNA and CDR2 YNFKEQ. This CDR3 has 18 residues. Trimming took off 4 bases at V and 3 bases at J, with 24 bases between the two ends. The CDR3 loop reads CASSPLTATDRQHYGYTF. CDR3 DNA sequence: TGTGCCAGCAGCCCACTAACGGCGACAGACCGACAGCACTATGGCTACACCTTC.

V is TRBV27 and J is TRBJ2-3; D unclear. Per germline, CDR1 MNHEY and CDR2 SMNVEV (reference sequence). Trimming took off 5 bases at V and 5 bases at J, with 11 bases between the two ends. The CDR3 is 13 amino acids. The CDR3 here is CASSLYDGDTQYF. The CDR3 DNA is TGTGCCAGCAGTCTCTACGATGGAGATACGCAGTATTTT.